This TCR beta chain was identified in a study of Ad26.COV2.S vaccination and SARS-CoV-2 variants. Study overall: Donor got 5x10^10 or 1x10^11 viral particles of Ad26.COV2.S.

As to treatment: 19 received Ad26.COV2.S at low or high dose, single or two shots; several received placebo; per-sample allocation not given. Sampling was performed 63 days after the first vaccine or placebo injection. Whoever gave the sample was an adult aged 18-55 years in Boston. Study conclusions and caveats: Post-vaccination breadth of spike-specific CD8+ and CD4+ T cell responses was reportedly substantial. Recipients of either vaccine or placebo displayed similar breadth of non-spike TCRs.

The V and J ends lost 3 bases and 0 bases respectively, with 15 bases between them. CDR3 length: 16 residues. Germline CDR1 is SGHDN and CDR2 is FVKESK. The method was immunoSEQ multiplex PCR; TCRdb's version includes in-frame clones alone and lacks a portion of them. The table includes hundreds of thousands of clones, 88% detected once. This clone was seen just once. No antigen is known for it. The sequenced sample was peripheral blood, obtained in a trial of Ad26.COV2.S vaccine versus placebo. V usage is TRBV14 and J usage is TRBJ2-7; D unresolved. The receptor's source is a person between 18 and 59 years old who received the Ad26.COV2.S COVID-19 vaccine or a placebo. Here the CDR3 reads CASSHRGAVSSYEQYF. As DNA, the CDR3 is TGTGCCAGCAGCCACCGCGGCGCGGTAAGCTCCTACGAGCAGTACTTC.